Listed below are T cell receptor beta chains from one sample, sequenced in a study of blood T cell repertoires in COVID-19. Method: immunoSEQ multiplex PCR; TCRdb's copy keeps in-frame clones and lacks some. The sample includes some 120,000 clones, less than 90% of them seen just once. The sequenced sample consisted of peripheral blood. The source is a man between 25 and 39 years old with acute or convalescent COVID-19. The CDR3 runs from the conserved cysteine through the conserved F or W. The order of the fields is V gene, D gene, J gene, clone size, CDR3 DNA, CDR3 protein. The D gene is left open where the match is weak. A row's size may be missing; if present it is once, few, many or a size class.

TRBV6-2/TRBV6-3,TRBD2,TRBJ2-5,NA,TGTGCCAGCAGTGCCCGGGGGGGGTTGACGGAGACCCAGTACTTC,CASSARGGLTETQYF
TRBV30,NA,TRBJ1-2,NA,TGTGCCTGGAGTGCCCCCGGGAGAAGTCTTAACTATGGCTACACCTTC,CAWSAPGRSLNYGYTF
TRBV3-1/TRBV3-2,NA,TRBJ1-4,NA,TGTGCCAGCAGCCAAGATTGCCACCCCCGCCAGGAAAAACTGTTTTTT,CASSQDCHPRQEKLFF
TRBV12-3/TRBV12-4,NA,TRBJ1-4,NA,TGTGCCAGCAGAGGGGCAACTAATGAAAAACTGTTTTTT,CASRGATNEKLFF
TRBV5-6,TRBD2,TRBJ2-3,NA,TGTGCCAGCAGCTTTGCGGCGGGAGGTACAGATACGCAGTATTTT,CASSFAAGGTDTQYF
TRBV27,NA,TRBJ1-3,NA,TGTGCCAGCAGTTCTCGGTTAGCCAGCTCTGGAAACACCATATATTTT,CASSSRLASSGNTIYF
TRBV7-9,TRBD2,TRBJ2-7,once,TGTGCCAGCAGCTTAGGGACTAGCGGGTTCTACGAGCAGTACTTC,CASSLGTSGFYEQYF
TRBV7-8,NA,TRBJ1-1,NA,TGTGCCAGCAGCCGCGGGGGAGAGGGTTATGCTTTCTTT,CASSRGGEGYAFF
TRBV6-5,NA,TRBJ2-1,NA,TGTGCCAGCAGTTCAAGGCTAGCGAAGTACAATGAGCAGTTCTTC,CASSSRLAKYNEQFF
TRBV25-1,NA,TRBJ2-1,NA,TGTGCCAGCAGTCAGACAGGCTACAACAATGAGCAGTTCTTC,CASSQTGYNNEQFF
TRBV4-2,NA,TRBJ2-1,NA,TGTGCCAGCAGCCCCCTTGGGGGCAACAAGGATGAGCAGTTCTTC,CASSPLGGNKDEQFF
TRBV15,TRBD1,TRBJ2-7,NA,TGTGCCACCAGCTCAGAGTACACCGGGACAGGGATCTACGAGCAGTACTTC,CATSSEYTGTGIYEQYF
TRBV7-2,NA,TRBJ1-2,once,TGTGCCAGCAGCTTAGACGGTTCCTATGGCTACACCTTC,CASSLDGSYGYTF
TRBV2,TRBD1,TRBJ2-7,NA,TGTGCCAGCAGAGGGCAGGGGGCTGTTTACGAGCAGTACTTC,CASRGQGAVYEQYF
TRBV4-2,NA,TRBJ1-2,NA,TGTGCCAGCAGCCAAGATAGGGACACGGAGATCTATGGCTACACCTTC,CASSQDRDTEIYGYTF
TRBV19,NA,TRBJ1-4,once,TGTGCCAGTAGTGCCCCCGGGACACCAACTAATGAAAAACTGTTTTTT,CASSAPGTPTNEKLFF
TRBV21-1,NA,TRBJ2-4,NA,TGTGCCAGCAGTCGCGGGGGGGCAGGCCGACTAGCCAAAAACATTCAGTACTTC,CASSRGGAGRLAKNIQYF
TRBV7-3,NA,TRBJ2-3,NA,TGTGCCAGTGCCTCCGGCGGGTTAGATACGCAGTATTTT,CASASGGLDTQYF
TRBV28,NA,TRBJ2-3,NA,TGTGCCAGCAGTATTCCGACAGGCCAGAGCACAGATACGCAGTATTTT,CASSIPTGQSTDTQYF
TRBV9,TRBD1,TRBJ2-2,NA,TGTGCCAGCAGCGGCCCACGGGACAGGGGGCTGGGCGGGGAGCTGTTTTTT,CASSGPRDRGLGGELFF
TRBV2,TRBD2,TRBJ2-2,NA,TGTGCCAGCAGTGAGCTAGCGGGAAACACCGGGGAGCTGTTTTTT,CASSELAGNTGELFF
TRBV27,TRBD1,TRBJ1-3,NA,TGTGCCAGCAGTTGGGGCATGGACAGGAAAAAAGGAAACACCATATATTTT,CASSWGMDRKKGNTIYF
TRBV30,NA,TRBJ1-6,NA,TGTGCCTGGGGGGGGGACGGGAATTCACCCCTCCACTTT,CAWGGDGNSPLHF
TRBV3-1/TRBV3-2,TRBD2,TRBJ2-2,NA,TGTGCCAGCAGCCTTACTCGGACTAGCTTTTACACCGGGGAGCTGTTTTTT,CASSLTRTSFYTGELFF
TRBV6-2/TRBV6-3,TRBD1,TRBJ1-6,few,TGTGCCAGCAGTCCGACAGGGGAGGGCTCACCCCTCCACTTT,CASSPTGEGSPLHF
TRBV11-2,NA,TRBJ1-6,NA,TGTGCCAGCAGCTTAGAACAGTTGTCTAATTCACCCCTCCACTTT,CASSLEQLSNSPLHF
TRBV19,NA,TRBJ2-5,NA,TGTGCCAGTAGTATAAGGGGGTCGGGGAGTATCGGAGAGACCCAGTACTTC,CASSIRGSGSIGETQYF
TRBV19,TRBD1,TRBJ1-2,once,TGTGCCAGTAGCACTACAGGGGACGGTGGCTACACCTTC,CASSTTGDGGYTF
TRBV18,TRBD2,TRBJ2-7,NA,TGTGCCAGCTCACCATCGGCTAGCGGAGCGTACGAGCAGTACTTC,CASSPSASGAYEQYF
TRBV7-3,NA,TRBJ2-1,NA,TGTGCCAGCAGCTTAGATCAGGGTGCCTACAATGAGCAGTTCTTC,CASSLDQGAYNEQFF
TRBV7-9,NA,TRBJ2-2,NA,TGTGCCTTTCGAACGGCGGACACCGGGGAGCTGTTTTTT,CAFRTADTGELFF
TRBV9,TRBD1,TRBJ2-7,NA,TGTGCCAGCAGCGTAGGCCCAGACAGGGGCCGCTACGAGCAGTACTTC,CASSVGPDRGRYEQYF
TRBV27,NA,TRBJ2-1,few,TGTGCCAGCAGTTCAACTAGCACTAGCTTATATGAGCAGTTCTTC,CASSSTSTSLYEQFF
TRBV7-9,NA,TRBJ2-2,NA,TGTGCCAGCAGCTTGGGGCAGGGGATCGGGGAGCTGTTTTTT,CASSLGQGIGELFF
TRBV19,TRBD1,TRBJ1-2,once,TGTGCCAGTAGGACAGGGTGGGACTATGGCTACACCTTC,CASRTGWDYGYTF
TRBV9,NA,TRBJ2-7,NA,TGTGCCAGCAGCGTAGACGGAGGGGCGTACGAGCAGTACTTC,CASSVDGGAYEQYF
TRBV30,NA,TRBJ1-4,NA,TGTGCCTGGACCCCGGGGAGAGGGAATGAAAAACTGTTTTTT,CAWTPGRGNEKLFF
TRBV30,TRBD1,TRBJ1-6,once,TGTGCCTGGATTCGACAGGGGGTAGGGTCACCCCTCCACTTT,CAWIRQGVGSPLHF
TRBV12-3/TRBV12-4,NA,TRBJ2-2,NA,TGTGCCAGCAGTCCTGAGCGTAGCGGGGAGCTGTTTTTT,CASSPERSGELFF
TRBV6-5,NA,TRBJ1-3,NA,TGTGCCAGCAGTTACTCGGACAGTGGAAACACCATATATTTT,CASSYSDSGNTIYF
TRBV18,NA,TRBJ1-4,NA,TGTGCCAGCGCGTCGACAGGAGAAAATGAAAAACTGTTTTTT,CASASTGENEKLFF
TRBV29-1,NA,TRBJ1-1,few,TGCAGCGCCCATGAGGATGAAGCTTTCTTT,CSAHEDEAFF
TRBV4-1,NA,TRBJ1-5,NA,TGCGCCAGCAGCCAGGATGGGGGGGAGAGTCAGCCCCAGCATTTT,CASSQDGGESQPQHF
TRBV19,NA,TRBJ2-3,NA,TGTGCCAGTAGAGTGACTTGGGGGCTCGTCCCAGATACGCAGTATTTT,CASRVTWGLVPDTQYF
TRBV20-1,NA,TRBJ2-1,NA,TGCAGTGCTAGTGCTGGTGGGGGGGCCAACGATGAGCAGTTCTTC,CSASAGGGANDEQFF
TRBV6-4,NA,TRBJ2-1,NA,TGTGCCAGCAGTGAAGGGGGGGCTGATAGCGATGAGCAGTTCTTC,CASSEGGADSDEQFF
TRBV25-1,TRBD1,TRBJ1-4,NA,TGTGCCAGCAGTGTGACAGGGGGTGTTAATGAAAAACTGTTTTTT,CASSVTGGVNEKLFF
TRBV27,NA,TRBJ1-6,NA,TGTGCCAGCAGTTTATCGAGGGTGCAGAATTCACCCCTCCACTTT,CASSLSRVQNSPLHF
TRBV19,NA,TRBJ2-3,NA,TGTGCCAGTAGTGTTACCGGAGCGGCAGATACGCAGTATTTT,CASSVTGAADTQYF
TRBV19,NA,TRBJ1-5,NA,TGTGCCAGTAGCCACACCGGGTCTCCCGATAATCAGCCCCAGCATTTT,CASSHTGSPDNQPQHF
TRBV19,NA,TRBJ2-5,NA,TGTGCCAGTAGGCAGTCAGGAGAGACCCAGTACTTC,CASRQSGETQYF
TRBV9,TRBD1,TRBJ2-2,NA,TGTGCCAGCAGCGCCGCCCAGAAGGGGGCAGCCGGGGAGCTGTTTTTT,CASSAAQKGAAGELFF
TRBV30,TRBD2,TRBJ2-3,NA,TGTGCCTGGAACAGACTAGCGGGACTCACAGATACGCAGTATTTT,CAWNRLAGLTDTQYF
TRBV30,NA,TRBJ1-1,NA,TGTGCCTGGAGTGTACTGGGGGGCACTGAAGCTTTCTTT,CAWSVLGGTEAFF
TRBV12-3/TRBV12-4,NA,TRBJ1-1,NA,TGTGCCAGCAGCCCCGGGACAGAAGCTTTCTTT,CASSPGTEAFF
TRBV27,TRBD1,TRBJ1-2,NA,TGTGCCAGCTACGGGACAGACTATGGCTACACCTTC,CASYGTDYGYTF
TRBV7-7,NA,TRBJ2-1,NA,TGTGCTAGCAGCTTGAAGCCAGGGCTATCGAATGAGCAGTTCTTC,CASSLKPGLSNEQFF